A selection of T cell receptor beta chains follows, all from one sample in a study of T cell clonotyping in hematopoietic cell transplantation. Using immunoSEQ multiplex PCR, the repertoire was profiled, and TCRdb retains in-frame clones only, with some absent. The sample has nearly 9,500 clones; approximately 97% are singletons. The sequencing used peripheral blood mononuclear cells, collected 100 days after allogeneic stem cell transplant. These receptors were collected from a male patient aged 55 to 70 who had an allogeneic stem cell transplant from a related donor, so the T cells may come from the graft donor. Some clones in this sample may be carry-over from other donors' samples. The CDR3 runs from the conserved cysteine through the conserved F or W. The order of the fields is V gene, D gene, J gene, CDR3 length, clone size, CDR3 DNA, CDR3 protein. A D gene is named only where the DNA matches it firmly. Size tells how often a clone was seen (once, few, many) or the class of an expanded clone, and some rows leave it out.

V: TRBV7-6; D: -; J: TRBJ1-3; length: 14; size: -; DNA: TGTGCCAGCAGCTTAGATAGGATGGGAAACACCATATATTTT; CDR3: CASSLDRMGNTIYF
V: TRBV2; D: TRBD1; J: TRBJ1-5; length: 14; size: -; DNA: TGTGCCAGCTCCCCCGGACAGGGCAATCAGCCCCAGCATTTT; CDR3: CASSPGQGNQPQHF
V: TRBV28; D: TRBD1; J: TRBJ1-2; length: 14; size: -; DNA: TGTGCCAGTGGGGACAGGGACCTTTTCCATGGCTACACCTTC; CDR3: CASGDRDLFHGYTF
V: TRBV27; D: -; J: TRBJ2-3; length: 13; size: -; DNA: TGTGCCAGCAGTTTAGGCGCCGCGAAGACGCAGTATTTT; CDR3: CASSLGAAKTQYF
V: TRBV7-3; D: -; J: TRBJ2-2; length: 14; size: -; DNA: TGTGCCAGCAGCTTCGCTCCGAACACCGGGGAGCTGTTTTTT; CDR3: CASSFAPNTGELFF
V: TRBV28; D: -; J: TRBJ2-7; length: 16; size: -; DNA: TGTGCCGCGTCCGGCAGGGGGGCAATTTCCTCTTACGAGCAGTACTTC; CDR3: CAASGRGAISSYEQYF
V: TRBV10-1; D: -; J: TRBJ2-2; length: 13; size: once; DNA: TGCGCCAGCAGTGGATCAGGGACCGGGGAGCTGTTTTTT; CDR3: CASSGSGTGELFF
V: TRBV19; D: TRBD1; J: TRBJ1-3; length: 17; size: -; DNA: TGTGCCAGTAGTATCTTCCTTGGACAGGGAGCGGGAAACACCATATATTTT; CDR3: CASSIFLGQGAGNTIYF
V: TRBV18; D: -; J: TRBJ1-2; length: 12; size: -; DNA: TGTGCCAGCTCGGGGGCGCGATATGGCTACACCTTC; CDR3: CASSGARYGYTF
V: TRBV29-1; D: TRBD1; J: TRBJ1-1; length: 12; size: -; DNA: TGCAGCAGCCACAGGGGGAACACTGAAGCTTTCTTT; CDR3: CSSHRGNTEAFF
V: TRBV2; D: -; J: TRBJ2-1; length: 14; size: -; DNA: TGTGCCAGCAGTACGCGGCGCTCCTACAATGAGCAGTTCTTC; CDR3: CASSTRRSYNEQFF
V: TRBV7-3; D: -; J: TRBJ2-1; length: 14; size: -; DNA: TGTGCCAGCAGCTTTGCCGGGACTGTCAATGAGCAGTTCTTC; CDR3: CASSFAGTVNEQFF
V: TRBV2; D: TRBD1; J: TRBJ1-2; length: 13; size: -; DNA: TGTGCCAGCAGCCTGGACAGGGCTCTTGGCTACACCTTC; CDR3: CASSLDRALGYTF
V: TRBV27; D: TRBD1; J: TRBJ1-5; length: 16; size: -; DNA: TGTGCCAGCAGTTCCTGGACAGGGCTGGTTGATCAGCCCCAGCATTTT; CDR3: CASSSWTGLVDQPQHF
V: TRBV5-1; D: -; J: TRBJ2-7; length: 13; size: -; DNA: TGCGCCAGCAGCCCGGTTGGGGGCTACGAGCAGTACTTC; CDR3: CASSPVGGYEQYF
V: TRBV11-3; D: -; J: TRBJ1-6; length: 14; size: -; DNA: TGTGCCAGCAGCTTAGGGCAGGTTTTTTCACCCCTCCACTTT; CDR3: CASSLGQVFSPLHF
V: TRBV6-6; D: -; J: TRBJ1-2; length: 12; size: -; DNA: TGTGCCAGCAAAGGTCCAGGAAACGGCTACACCTTC; CDR3: CASKGPGNGYTF
V: TRBV30; D: TRBD1; J: TRBJ1-1; length: 13; size: -; DNA: TGTGCCTGGATAGTACAGGGGAACCCTGAAGCTTTCTTT; CDR3: CAWIVQGNPEAFF
V: TRBV7-2; D: TRBD1; J: TRBJ2-2; length: 16; size: -; DNA: TGTGCCAGCAGCTTAGTTCCAGGGGGCAACACCGGGGAGCTGTTTTTT; CDR3: CASSLVPGGNTGELFF
V: TRBV7-9; D: TRBD1; J: TRBJ2-5; length: 15; size: -; DNA: TGTGCCAGCAGCTTATTGACAGGGGGCGCGGAGACCCAGTACTTC; CDR3: CASSLLTGGAETQYF